What follows is one TCR beta chain and its context. The antigen is undetermined. This record belongs to a study of cytomegalovirus exposure and HLA in healthy donors. The CDR3 length is 15 residues. J lost 5 bases, V lost 6 bases, and 10 bases had no gene match. Germline CDR1 SGHNT, CDR2 YENEEA. Study conclusions and caveats: Accurate prediction of HLA-A and HLA-B alleles (for most subjects) was reportedly achieved from TCR beta sequences. Later analysis reportedly placed an Asian-associated ancestry cluster below the roughly 600-donor mean in N-insertions.

Whereas donors were nominally healthy upon sampling, unrecorded immune exposures were probable. Both 60 Vbeta primers and 13 Jbeta primers went into the PCR. Clones were read by immunoSEQ multiplex PCR, and TCRdb kept only the in-frame ones, dropping some. The profile shows about 140,000 clones, approximately 82% of them singletons. V gene TRBV11-3 combines with J gene TRBJ2-1; TRBD2 matches at 7 bases. The TCR originated in a man aged 25-45 years in good health and CMV-seropositive. The sample taken for sequencing was PBMCs. The chain's CDR3 is CASSHGRRGHNEQFF. CDR3 bases: TGTGCCAGCAGTCACGGGAGGCGAGGACACAATGAGCAGTTCTTC.